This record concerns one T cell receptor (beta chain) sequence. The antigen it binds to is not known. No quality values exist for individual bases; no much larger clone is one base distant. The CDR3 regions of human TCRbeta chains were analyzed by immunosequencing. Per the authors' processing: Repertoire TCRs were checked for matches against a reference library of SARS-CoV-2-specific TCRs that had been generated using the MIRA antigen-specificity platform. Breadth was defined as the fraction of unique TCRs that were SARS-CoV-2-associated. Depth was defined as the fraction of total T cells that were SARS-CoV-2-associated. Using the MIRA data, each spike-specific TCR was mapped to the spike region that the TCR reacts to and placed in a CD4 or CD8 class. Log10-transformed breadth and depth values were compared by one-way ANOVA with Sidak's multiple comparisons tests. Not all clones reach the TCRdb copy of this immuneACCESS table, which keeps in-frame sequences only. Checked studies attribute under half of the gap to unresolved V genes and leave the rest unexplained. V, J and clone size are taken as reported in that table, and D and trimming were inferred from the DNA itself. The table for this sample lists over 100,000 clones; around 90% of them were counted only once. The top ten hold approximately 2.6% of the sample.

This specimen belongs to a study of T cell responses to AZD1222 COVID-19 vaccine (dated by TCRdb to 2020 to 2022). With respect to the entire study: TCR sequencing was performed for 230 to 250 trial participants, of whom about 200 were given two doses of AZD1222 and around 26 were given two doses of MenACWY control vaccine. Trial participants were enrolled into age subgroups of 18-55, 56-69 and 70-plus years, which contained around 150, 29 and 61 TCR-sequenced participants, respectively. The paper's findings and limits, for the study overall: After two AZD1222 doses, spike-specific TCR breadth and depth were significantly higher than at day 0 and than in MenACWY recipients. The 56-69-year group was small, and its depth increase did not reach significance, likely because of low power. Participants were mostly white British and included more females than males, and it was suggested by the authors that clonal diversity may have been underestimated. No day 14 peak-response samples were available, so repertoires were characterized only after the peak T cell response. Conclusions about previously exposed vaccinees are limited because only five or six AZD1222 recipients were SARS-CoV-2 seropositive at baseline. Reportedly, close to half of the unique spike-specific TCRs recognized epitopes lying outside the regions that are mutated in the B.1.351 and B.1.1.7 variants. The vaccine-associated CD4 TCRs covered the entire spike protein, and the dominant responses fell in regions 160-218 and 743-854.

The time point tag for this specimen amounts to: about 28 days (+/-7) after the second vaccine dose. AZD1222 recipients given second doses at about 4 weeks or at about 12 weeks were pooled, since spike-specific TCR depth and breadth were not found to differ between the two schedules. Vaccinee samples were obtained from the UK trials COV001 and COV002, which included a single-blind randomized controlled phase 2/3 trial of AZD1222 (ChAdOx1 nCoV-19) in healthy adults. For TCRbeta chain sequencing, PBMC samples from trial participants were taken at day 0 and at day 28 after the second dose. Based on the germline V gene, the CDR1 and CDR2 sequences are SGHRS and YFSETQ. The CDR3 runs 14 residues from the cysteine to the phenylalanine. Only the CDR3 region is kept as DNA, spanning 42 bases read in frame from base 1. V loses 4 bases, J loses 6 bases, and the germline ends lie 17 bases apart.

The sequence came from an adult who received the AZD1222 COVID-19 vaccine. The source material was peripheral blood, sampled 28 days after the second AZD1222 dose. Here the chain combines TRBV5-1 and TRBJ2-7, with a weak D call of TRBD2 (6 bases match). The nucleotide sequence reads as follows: TGCGCCAGCAGCCCAGATGGGGGGTCGGGCGAGCAGTACTTC. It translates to CASSPDGGSGEQYF.